This T cell receptor beta chain was recorded in a study of blood T cell repertoires in COVID-19. Study background: The cDNA or gDNA used as material had been derived from T cells, B-cell-depleted T cells, or PBMCs.

As handled by the study authors: For nucleated cells, counts were estimated from reference gene primer amplification. Profiled with immunoSEQ multiplex PCR; TCRdb holds only in-frame clones, not every one. Clone size and V and J calls were adopted from that table, with D and trimming inferred from the DNA. Of just over 35,000 clones listed, 70% to 90% are singletons. This clone showed up just once. V lost 7 bases and J lost 0, with 18 bases in between. Per germline, CDR1 MDHEN and CDR2 SYDVKM. CDR3 length: 17 amino acids. The chain carries TRBV28 and TRBJ2-2, with D possibly TRBD1 on 6 matching bases. This sequence originates from a human donor in a cohort sampled during active COVID-19. Sequenced sample: peripheral blood. Here the CDR3 reads CASTLSWGTPNTGELFF. In DNA, the CDR3 is TGTGCCAGCACCCTCTCCTGGGGGACACCGAACACCGGGGAGCTGTTTTTT.